A single sample gave rise to the 24 T cell receptor beta chains below, sequenced in a study of OX40 agonist ivuxolimab in advanced cancers. Generated by immunoSEQ multiplex PCR, the TCRdb table keeps only in-frame clones and is missing some. The table includes 65,000 to 80,000 clones, around 84% detected once. Sequencing used CD4+ or CD8+ T cells sorted from blood, obtained in a trial of the OX40 agonist ivuxolimab. All receptors derive from an adult with an advanced solid tumor such as melanoma, head and neck, liver or kidney cancer.

This clone showed up just a few times. The V gene is TRBV28, the J gene TRBJ1-1, with D possibly TRBD1 on 6 matching bases. CDR1 is MDHEN and CDR2 is SYDVKM in the germline V gene. The ends were cut back, 5 bases at V and 5 bases at J, with 9 bases in the middle. The CDR3 sequence is 12 residues long. In DNA, the CDR3 is TGTGCCAGCAGTATACAGGGTACTGAAGCTTTCTTT. This gives the protein CASSIQGTEAFF.

The chain recombines TRBV5-4 with TRBJ2-1; tentatively, D is TRBD1 (6 bases). Germline lookup yields CDR1 SGHNT and CDR2 YYREEE (reference sequence). The V end was cut by 4 bases, the J end by 0 bases, with 14 bases between. CDR3 length equals 16 residues. The CDR3 DNA follows: TGTGCCAGCAGCCCCAAAACAGGGAACTCCTACAATGAGCAGTTCTTC. Translated: CASSPKTGNSYNEQFF.

V is TRBV6-5 and J is TRBJ2-1, with 12 bases lining up with TRBD2. Germline V gives CDR1 MNHEY, CDR2 SVGAGI. The CDR3 covers 15 residues. The V and J ends lost 2 bases and 8 bases, in that order; junction bases with no gene match: 4. In DNA form, the CDR3 reads TGTGCCAGCAGTTACAGGGCTAGCGGGGGGGATGAGCAGTTCTTC. Translating it yields CASSYRASGGDEQFF.

This chain links TRBV6-1 with TRBJ2-5, with a tentative D call TRBD1 (6 bases). V was clipped by 8 bases and J by 3 bases, with 13 bases between them. The CDR3 is 13 residues long. Germline-derived CDR1 and CDR2 are MNHNS and SASEGT. Here the CDR3 reads CASYDRQKETQYF. CDR3 DNA: TGTGCCAGCTACGACAGGCAGAAAGAGACCCAGTACTTC.

The chain recombines TRBV27 with TRBJ1-2, with 9 bases aligning to TRBD1. Trimming removed 5 bases from V and 1 base from J; junction bases left unmatched: 5. Germline V CDR1 and CDR2: MNHEY, SMNVEV (reference sequence). This CDR3 contains 15 residues. This chain's CDR3 is CASSLTGGLNYGYTF. In DNA form, the CDR3 reads TGTGCCAGCAGTCTCACAGGGGGCCTTAACTATGGCTACACCTTC.

V is TRBV27 and J is TRBJ2-7; maybe TRBD1 (6 bases). Germline values: CDR1 MNHEY, CDR2 SMNVEV (reference sequence). There are 15 residues in the CDR3. Trimming took off 2 bases at V and 0 bases at J, with 11 bases between the two ends. CDR3 coding DNA: TGTGCCAGCAGTTTAAGTGTAGGGGGCTCCTACGAGCAGTACTTC. Translating gives CASSLSVGGSYEQYF.

V gene TRBV7-2 combines with J gene TRBJ2-3, with TRBD2 as a possible D gene (6 bases). Between the trimmed V and J ends, which lost 3 bases and 6 bases, there was a span of 13 bases. Germline V gives CDR1 SGHTA, CDR2 FQGNSA. The CDR3 consists of 14 residues. The CDR3 sequence: CASSFLRDGDTQYF. The CDR3 DNA reads as TGTGCCAGCAGCTTCTTGCGGGATGGGGATACGCAGTATTTT.

This clone was recorded a few times. This rearrangement joins TRBV7-8 to TRBJ2-7; TRBD2 agrees at 10 bases. This CDR3 spans 19 amino acids. Germline V gene lookup returns CDR1 SGHVS and CDR2 FQNEAQ. V dropped 0 bases and J dropped 3; count of bases not matched to a gene: 14. CDR3 bases: TGTGCCAGCAGCTTAGCGGGTCCTAGCGGGAGTACTCAGGGCTACGAGCAGTACTTC. The encoded protein is CASSLAGPSGSTQGYEQYF.

The chain is built from TRBV5-1 and TRBJ2-5; 9 bases are a match to TRBD1. The CDR3 is made up of 15 amino acids. Germline values: CDR1 SGHRS, CDR2 YFSETQ. Trimming at V came to 5 bases and at J to 1 base, leaving 6 bases not matched to a gene. CDR3 protein: CASSLDRGTQETQYF. The CDR3 DNA follows: TGCGCCAGCAGTCTGGACAGGGGCACCCAAGAGACCCAGTACTTC.

This chain links TRBV19 with TRBJ1-5; unclear D gene. The germline CDR1 and CDR2 sequences are LNHDA and SQIVND (reference sequence). Deletions cut 3 bases from V and 2 bases from J, with 5 bases between. The CDR3 sequence is 13 residues long. CDR3 DNA: TGTGCCAGTAGTATTCTGGGCAATCAGCCCCAGCATTTT. This gives the protein CASSILGNQPQHF.

The J gene is TRBJ2-3, the V gene TRBV7-2; D possibly corresponds to TRBD2 (6 bases). Trimming took off 3 bases at V and 1 base at J, with 11 bases between the two ends. The CDR3 spans 15 residues. From germline, CDR1 is SGHTA and CDR2 FQGNSA. This chain's CDR3 is CASSFGTPRTDTQYF. CDR3 sequence (DNA): TGTGCCAGCAGCTTCGGGACTCCACGCACAGATACGCAGTATTTT.

For this clone: An end of the junction differs from the germline gene, which may be a read error. The chain recombines TRBV5-5 with TRBJ2-5; D may correspond to TRBD1 or TRBD2 (6 bases each). Germline V gene data show CDR1 as SGHKS and CDR2 as YYEKEE (reference sequence). This CDR3 is built from 12 residues. The CDR3 DNA is TGTGCCAGCAGCTTAAACTGGGGGGCCCCGGACTTC. Protein product: CASSLNWGAPDF.

This clone showed up just once. This chain joins TRBV18 and TRBJ1-3; 9 bases map to TRBD1. The CDR3 covers 15 residues. CDR1 and CDR2 (germline): KGHSH, LQKENI. V was clipped by 9 bases and J by 2 bases; unmatched bases: 8. CDR3 in amino acids: CASSWGQGTGNTIYF. CDR3 DNA: TGTGCCAGTTCCTGGGGACAGGGAACTGGAAACACCATATATTTT.

This clone was observed a few times. The chain links TRBV6-4 to TRBJ2-2; TRBD1 matches 11 bases. J lost 4 bases, V lost 5 bases, and 6 bases had no gene match. The CDR3 runs to 16 residues. Germline loops: CDR1 MRHNA, CDR2 SNTAGT. CDR3 in DNA: TGTGCCAGCAGTCCACGGACAGGGGGCGGCACCGGGGAGCTGTTTTTT. Protein sequence: CASSPRTGGGTGELFF.

The chain is built from TRBV5-1 and TRBJ2-1, with 7 bases lining up with TRBD2. Trimming at V came to 5 bases and at J to 10 bases, leaving 9 bases not matched to a gene. Germline lookup yields CDR1 SGHRS and CDR2 YFSETQ. This CDR3 is built from 13 residues. The CDR3 reads CASRPLRGTEQFF. Here the CDR3 DNA reads TGCGCCAGCAGACCGTTGCGGGGGACCGAGCAGTTCTTC.

The V call is TRBV19, the J call TRBJ1-4; D remains unclear. Trimming removed 3 bases from V and 0 bases from J, with 8 bases in between. CDR3 length: 15 residues. From germline, CDR1 is LNHDA and CDR2 SQIVND (reference sequence). The CDR3: CASSIGGATNEKLFF. CDR3 coding DNA: TGTGCCAGTAGTATCGGCGGGGCAACTAATGAAAAACTGTTTTTT.

V and J are TRBV5-1 and TRBJ2-7; D remains ambiguous. With 5 bases removed from V and 0 bases from J, the gap between germline ends came to 9 bases. The V gene's germline CDR1 is SGHRS and CDR2 YFSETQ. This CDR3 region has 13 residues. CDR3 sequence reads: CASRTESSYEQYF. CDR3 nucleotides: TGCGCCAGCAGAACGGAAAGCTCCTACGAGCAGTACTTC.

This chain links TRBV28 with TRBJ1-2; weak D call: TRBD1 (5 bases). V was clipped by 3 bases and J by 4 bases, with 15 bases between them. There are 15 residues in the CDR3. CDR1 is MDHEN and CDR2 is SYDVKM in the germline V gene. The CDR3 DNA follows: TGTGCCAGCAGTTTGGGGCAGTGGGCTGGCTATGGCTACACCTTC. It is translated as CASSLGQWAGYGYTF.

Only one count was recorded for this clone. The chain is built from TRBV6-1 and TRBJ2-7; no definite D call. CDR1 and CDR2 (germline): MNHNS, SASEGT. Between the trimmed V and J ends, which lost 1 base and 6 bases, there was a span of 7 bases. CDR3 length: 12 residues. CDR3 nucleotides: TGTGCCAGCAGTGAAGTACGGGCCGAGCAGTACTTC. Its translation: CASSEVRAEQYF.

The table lists this clone with a count of one. This chain links TRBV7-9 with TRBJ2-1, with D unclear. This CDR3 comprises 11 residues. V dropped 0 bases and J dropped 8 bases, with 2 bases sitting between them. The germline V gene encodes CDR1 SEHNR and CDR2 FQNEAQ (reference sequence). CDR3 sequence reads: CASSLADEQFF. In nucleotides, the CDR3 is TGTGCCAGCAGCTTAGCGGATGAGCAGTTCTTC.

This rearrangement joins TRBV5-1 to TRBJ1-1; weak D call: TRBD1 (5 bases). This CDR3 spans 15 amino acids. With 2 bases removed from V and 3 bases from J, the gap between germline ends came to 14 bases. CDR1 is SGHRS and CDR2 is YFSETQ in the germline V gene. CDR3: CASSFIGEGDTEAFF. CDR3 nucleotides: TGCGCCAGCAGCTTTATAGGGGAGGGTGACACTGAAGCTTTCTTT.

CDR3 sequence (DNA): TGCGCCAGCAGTCAATACAGGGGGCGTAATGAAAAACTGTTTTTT. It is translated as CASSQYRGRNEKLFF. This sequence joins TRBV23-1 and TRBJ1-4; 9 positions match TRBD1. TRBV23-1 counts as an open reading frame of uncertain function. The CDR3 is 15 amino acids. V lost 1 base, J lost 4 bases, and 1 base stayed unmatched.

This clone has only one observation. This chain links TRBV28 with TRBJ1-1; the D is unclear. Germline V CDR1 and CDR2: MDHEN, SYDVKM. Trimming shortened V by 4 bases and J by 5 bases, and 14 bases separated the two germline ends. The CDR3 spans 14 residues. CDR3 amino acids: CASSYSEVWTEAFF. CDR3 nucleotide sequence: TGTGCCAGCAGTTATAGCGAGGTTTGGACTGAAGCTTTCTTT. Variable domain in full (rest from reference TRBV28 and TRBJ1-1): DVKVTQSSRYLVKRTGEKVFLECVQDMDHENMFWYRQDPGLGLRLIYFSYDVKMKEKGDIPEGYSVSREKKERFSLILESASTNQTSMYLCASSYSEVWTEAFFGQGTRLTVV.

The gene calls are TRBV4-2 and TRBJ2-1, with D uncertain. The CDR3 extends over 11 amino acids. Germline-derived CDR1 and CDR2 are LGHNA and YNFKEQ. The ends were cut back, 4 bases at V and 7 bases at J, with 5 bases in the middle. Here the CDR3 reads CASSPRNEQFF. The CDR3 nucleotides read TGTGCCAGCAGCCCTCGGAATGAGCAGTTCTTC.